This TCR beta chain was retrieved from a study of blood T cell repertoires in COVID-19 (dated by TCRdb to the early 2020s). The study in broad terms: The collaborator samples originated in the United States, Italy and Spain and spanned the acute and convalescent phases of COVID-19. The prospective study material was composed of cDNA or gDNA derived from T cells, B-cell-depleted T cells, or PBMCs. The dataset comprised deeply sampled blood TCRbeta repertoires from subjects exposed to, actively infected with, or recovered from COVID-19. A freely available public database, intended as a resource for researchers studying the immune response to SARS-CoV-2, is where the repertoires were released. Samples came from the ongoing ImmuneRACE study (first 160 participants) plus 1,254 subjects from 6 global collaborators. A de-identified subject ID, COVID-19 status, age in years and sex were almost always included in the sample metadata. HLA class I and class II types, where available, came from metadata supplied by the sample provider rather than from assay-based typing.

The collaborating institutions used their own protocols to collect whole blood in K2EDTA tubes. For TCRbeta analysis, collaborator samples were shipped as frozen whole blood, as isolated PBMCs, or as DNA extracted from either sample type. Results the study describes overall, beyond this receptor: The amount of clinical and demographic metadata varied by source and participant and was provided uncurated.

Germline trimming: 1 base from V, 5 bases from J; junction bases outside gene matches: 6. Measured from the cysteine to the phenylalanine, the CDR3 is 15 residues long. The DNA shown is the 45-base CDR3, in frame from base 1. From the germline V gene, CDR1 is SNHLY and CDR2 is FYNNEI. Note on this clone: The antigen this receptor binds is unknown. There are no base qualities to consult, and no much larger clone falls within one base.

TCRbeta CDR3 regions were amplified from genomic DNA by means of the immunoSEQ Assay, a bias-controlled multiplex PCR. The authors processed their data as follows. The number of nucleated cells in each sample was estimated from the amplification of reference gene primers within the assay. To quantify the absolute abundance of each unique TCRbeta CDR3 rearrangement, sequence reads were collapsed and filtered. For each sample, productive Simpson clonality was calculated as the square root of Simpson's diversity index over productive rearrangements. TCRdb re-hosts the immuneACCESS table, in-frame sequences only. Its copies lack some clones; in the studies checked, an unresolved V gene accounts for under half of them, and the cause for the rest is not known. V and J calls and clone size follow that table, whereas D and trimming were derived from the DNA. The sample yields 39,000 or so clones; more than 80% were counted once. Together, the top ten hold over 8% of the sample.

This receptor was taken from a man between 60 and 75 years old in a cohort sampled during active COVID-19. The V gene is TRBV2 and the J gene is TRBJ2-5; TRBD1 aligns with 8 central bases. Sequencing was done on a sample of peripheral blood. The DNA sequence is as follows: TGTGCCAGCAGTGAAGGGCAGGGGGCGTCGGAGACCCAGTACTTC. Translation gives CASSEGQGASETQYF.